Each of the 32 T cell receptor beta chains below was sequenced from the same sample in a study of cytomegalovirus exposure and HLA in healthy donors. With 60 Vbeta and 13 Jbeta primers, the PCR was carried out. Libraries were prepared by immunoSEQ multiplex PCR; TCRdb keeps only in-frame clonotypes and omits some of them. The sample yields 120,000 to 150,000 clones, 64% seen once. Sequencing input: PBMCs. The receptors shown here come from a woman between 25 and 40 years old in good health and CMV-seropositive.

The chain joins TRBV19 to TRBJ2-3; 10 bases map to TRBD2. The CDR3 is 17 residues long. CDR1 is LNHDA and CDR2 is SQIVND in the germline V gene (reference sequence). After removal of 4 bases from V and 2 bases from J, the junction contained 9 bases not matched to a gene. CDR3 sequence reads: CASSNPFTSGDTDTQYF. DNA of the CDR3: TGTGCCAGTAGTAACCCCTTTACTAGCGGGGACACAGATACGCAGTATTTT.

This clone has just a few counts. The gene calls are TRBV30 and TRBJ1-1; no definite D call. Germline V gene sequence: CDR1 GTSNPN, CDR2 SVGIG (reference sequence). This CDR3 region has 13 residues. V lost 1 base, J lost 6 bases, and 12 bases lay in between. The CDR3 nucleotides are TGTGCCTGGAGTGCCCCTGCGGGCGCTGAAGCTTTCTTT. It translates to CAWSAPAGAEAFF. The whole variable domain, remainder taken from reference TRBV30 and TRBJ1-1, is SQTIHQWPATLVQPVGSPLSLECTVEGTSNPNLYWYRQAAGRGLQLLFYSVGIGQISSEVPQNLSASRPQDRQFILSSKKLLLSDSGFYLCAWSAPAGAEAFFGQGTRLTVV.

The chain carries TRBV11-2 and TRBJ2-1; 8 bases are a match to TRBD2. CDR1 and CDR2 (germline): SGHAT, FQNNGV. The V segment lost 4 bases and the J segment 12 bases; nucleotides outside the gene matches: 5. The CDR3 loop spans 12 amino acids. This CDR3 reads CASSWAGGVQFF. DNA of the CDR3: TGTGCCAGCAGCTGGGCGGGAGGCGTGCAGTTCTTC.

This clone was picked up a small number of times. The V gene is TRBV5-8, the J gene TRBJ1-3; D gene ambiguous. Germline CDR1 is SGHTS and CDR2 is YDEGEE. There are 14 residues in the CDR3. Trimming pared 1 base from V and 1 base from J, leaving 6 bases between. This chain's CDR3 is CASSLLESGNTIYF. In DNA, the CDR3 is TGTGCCAGCAGCTTGCTAGAGTCTGGAAACACCATATATTTT. Based on the CDR3 plus reference TRBV5-8 and TRBJ1-3, the full variable domain is EAGVTQSPTHLIKTRGQQATLRCSPISGHTSVYWYQQALGLGLQFLLWYDEGEERNRGNFPPRFSGRQFPNYSSELNVNALELEDSALYLCASSLLESGNTIYFGEGSWLTVV.

The V and J genes are TRBV11-2 and TRBJ2-7; D is perhaps TRBD1 (7 bases). Germline V CDR1 and CDR2: SGHAT, FQNNGV. V shed 6 bases and J shed 3 bases, with 21 bases lying between them. The CDR3 is 16 amino acids. CDR3 residues: CASRTPRQGGNYEQYF. The DNA for the CDR3 is TGTGCCAGCAGAACTCCCCGACAGGGAGGTAACTACGAGCAGTACTTC.

The gene calls are TRBV5-1 and TRBJ2-5; tentative D call: TRBD2 (5 bases). The end of the DNA is better explained by TRBJ2-7, so the J call may be wrong. Germline V gene sequence: CDR1 SGHRS, CDR2 YFSETQ. This CDR3 has 14 amino acids. The CDR3, as DNA: TGCGCCAGCAGGACGGACTGGTCCTCCTACGAGCAGTACTTC. Translated: CASRTDWSSYEQYF.

V usage is TRBV2 and J usage is TRBJ2-3; D is uncertain. CDR1 is SNHLY, CDR2 FYNNEI, per germline. V was cut by 7 bases and J by 1 base, with 15 bases left in between. The CDR3 totals 15 residues. This chain's CDR3 is CASTLSGAGTDTQYF. The CDR3 nucleotides read TGTGCCAGCACCCTATCAGGTGCCGGCACAGATACGCAGTATTTT. The whole variable domain, remainder taken from reference TRBV2 and TRBJ2-3, is EPEVTQTPSHQVTQMGQEVILRCVPISNHLYFYWYRQILGQKVEFLVSFYNNEISEKSEIFDDQFSVERPDGSNFTLKIRSTKLEDSAMYFCASTLSGAGTDTQYFGPGTRLTVL.

The chain uses TRBV7-2 and TRBJ2-7; 7 bases are shared with TRBD1. The CDR3 spans 16 residues. Losses at the gene ends were 2 bases for V and 5 bases for J; bases not matched to a gene: 12. Germline CDR1 is SGHTA and CDR2 is FQGNSA. The CDR3 protein is CASSLTPTGYLHEQYF. The CDR3 nucleotides are TGTGCCAGCAGCTTAACCCCGACAGGGTATTTGCACGAGCAGTACTTC.

This clone was recorded a few times. The chain uses TRBV7-9 and TRBJ2-3; TRBD2 agrees at 8 bases. The germline gives CDR1 SEHNR, CDR2 FQNEAQ (reference sequence). Germline trimming cut 5 bases from V and 4 bases from J; bases unmatched to any gene: 20. The CDR3 loop spans 19 amino acids. CDR3 region: CASSIKKRLASGSSDTQYF. The CDR3 nucleotides are TGTGCCAGCAGCATAAAAAAACGTCTGGCGAGCGGGAGTTCAGATACGCAGTATTTT.

This chain links TRBV4-1 with TRBJ2-2; TRBD1 is a possible D gene (5 bases). Trimming pared 0 bases from V and 2 bases from J, leaving 10 bases between. CDR1 and CDR2 (germline): MGHRA, YSYEKL. The length of the CDR3 is 16 residues. The CDR3 is CASSQEEDTNTGELFF. The CDR3 region has the DNA TGCGCCAGCAGCCAAGAAGAGGACACCAACACCGGGGAGCTGTTTTTT.

The rearrangement uses TRBV19 and TRBJ1-1; possible D gene TRBD1, 6 bases. The CDR3 covers 13 residues. Germline CDR1 reads LNHDA; CDR2 reads SQIVND (reference sequence). The V gene lost 6 bases and the J gene lost 6 bases, with 14 bases spanning the gap. Here the CDR3 reads CASSLWGRAEAFF. CDR3 DNA: TGTGCCAGTAGCCTCTGGGGGCGGGCTGAAGCTTTCTTT.

The sample holds one count of this clone. The V call is TRBV21-1, the J call TRBJ2-3; TRBD2, the D gene given by the table, was not confirmed from the DNA. TRBV21-1 is recorded as a pseudogene. This CDR3 comprises 16 residues. The CDR3 loop is CASSKVGSSGTDTQYF. CDR3 nucleotides: TGTGCCAGCAGCAAGGTCGGGAGTTCGGGCACAGATACGCAGTATTTT.

The genes are TRBV2 and TRBJ2-7; D is possibly TRBD2 (7 bases). Germline lookup yields CDR1 SNHLY and CDR2 FYNNEI. This CDR3 comprises 14 residues. Trimming left V 1 base short and J 3 bases short, with 10 bases between. CDR3 nucleotide sequence: TGTGCCAGCAGTGAAGTCGGGGGGCACTACGAGCAGTACTTC. As protein: CASSEVGGHYEQYF.

V is TRBV30 and J is TRBJ1-1, with a weak D call TRBD1 (6 bases). The CDR3 covers 11 residues. V lost 5 bases and J lost 8, with 12 bases in between. The germline gives CDR1 GTSNPN, CDR2 SVGIG (reference sequence). This chain's CDR3 is CAWDRPSEAFF. DNA for the CDR3: TGTGCCTGGGACAGGCCCTCCGAAGCTTTCTTT. Using reference TRBV30 and TRBJ1-1 for the parts outside the CDR3, the full variable domain is SQTIHQWPATLVQPVGSPLSLECTVEGTSNPNLYWYRQAAGRGLQLLFYSVGIGQISSEVPQNLSASRPQDRQFILSSKKLLLSDSGFYLCAWDRPSEAFFGQGTRLTVV.

CDR3 region: CASDRNTEAFF. Written as DNA, the CDR3 is TGTGCCAGCGATAGGAACACTGAAGCTTTCTTT. The rearrangement links TRBV2 to TRBJ1-1; D gene ambiguous. CDR1 is SNHLY, CDR2 FYNNEI, per germline. Trimming left V 8 bases short and J 1 base short, with 5 bases between. CDR3 length equals 11 residues.

V usage is TRBV4-1 and J usage is TRBJ2-1, with a weak D call TRBD2 (5 bases). V was clipped by 1 base and J by 3 bases, with 13 bases between them. The CDR3 spans 16 residues. Germline V gene sequence: CDR1 MGHRA, CDR2 YSYEKL. This CDR3 is CASSQVGLANYNEQFF. In DNA, the CDR3 is TGCGCCAGCAGCCAAGTAGGCCTAGCTAACTACAATGAGCAGTTCTTC.

The J gene is TRBJ2-7, the V gene TRBV2; 9 nucleotides agree with TRBD1. The CDR3 is 16 amino acids. V shed 6 bases, J shed 0 bases, and the junction held 9 bases outside the gene matches. In germline, CDR1 is SNHLY, CDR2 FYNNEI. CDR3 nucleotide sequence: TGTGCCAGCAGCCACGATATGGGACAGGGCTCCTACGAGCAGTACTTC. Protein sequence: CASSHDMGQGSYEQYF.

This clone is classed as large. The rearrangement uses TRBV4-1 and TRBJ2-7; 7 bases align to TRBD2. Germline-derived CDR1 and CDR2 are MGHRA and YSYEKL. The length of the CDR3 is 15 residues. J lost 2 bases, V lost 4 bases, and 8 bases had no gene match. The CDR3 DNA follows: TGCGCCAGCAGCCTCAACGGCGGGAGCCCCTACGAGCAGTACTTC. This codes for CASSLNGGSPYEQYF.

This chain links TRBV6-1 with TRBJ2-1; D remains ambiguous. Germline-derived CDR1 and CDR2 are MNHNS and SASEGT. The CDR3 loop spans 15 amino acids. V gave up 5 bases and J gave up 7 bases, with 18 bases separating them. CDR3 bases: TGTGCCAGCAGTCTTCATCCGGGTCCTAGTAATGAGCAGTTCTTC. As protein: CASSLHPGPSNEQFF.

A single count supports this clone. The rearrangement links TRBV10-1 to TRBJ1-1; tentatively, D is TRBD1 (6 bases). CDR3 length: 15 amino acids. Germline values: CDR1 WNHNN, CDR2 SYGVQD (reference sequence). V was pared by 0 bases and J by 5 bases, with 13 bases between. CDR3 in DNA: TGCGCCAGCAGTGAGTCAGGGGGAGAGGAAACTGAAGCTTTCTTT. Its translation: CASSESGGEETEAFF.

The chain links TRBV5-4 to TRBJ1-1; D remains unclear. Germline values: CDR1 SGHNT, CDR2 YYREEE (reference sequence). This CDR3 spans 14 amino acids. V lost 0 bases and J 4 bases, leaving 10 bases between the germline ends. This CDR3 reads CASSLGQMSTEAFF. CDR3 DNA: TGTGCCAGCAGCTTGGGACAAATGAGCACTGAAGCTTTCTTT.

Worth noting for this clone: The junction shows a germline mismatch at one end, possibly a read error. This rearrangement joins TRBV11-2 to TRBJ1-6; no reliable D call. This CDR3 spans 13 amino acids. Germline V gene data show CDR1 as SGHAT and CDR2 as FQNNGV. CDR3 in DNA: TGTGCCAGCAGCTTGGGCTATAATTCCCCCCTCCACTTT. Encoded protein: CASSLGYNSPLHF.

This chain uses TRBV27 with TRBJ1-1; D ambiguous. V lost 3 bases and J lost 1, with 9 bases in between. CDR1 and CDR2 from the germline V gene are MNHEY and SMNVEV (reference sequence). The CDR3 covers 14 residues. As DNA, the CDR3 is TGTGCCAGCAGTTTTCGTAGTCGGAACACTGAAGCTTTCTTT. Residues: CASSFRSRNTEAFF.

This clone was seen just once. V is TRBV7-9 and J is TRBJ2-3; D not certain. V lost 3 bases and J lost 2, with 9 bases in between. CDR1 is SEHNR and CDR2 is FQNEAQ in the germline V gene (reference sequence). The CDR3 runs to 14 residues. CDR3 amino acids: CASSFYQYTDTQYF. In DNA, the CDR3 is TGTGCCAGCAGCTTTTATCAGTACACAGATACGCAGTATTTT. The full variable domain, completed using reference TRBV7-9 and TRBJ2-3, is DTGVSQNPRHKITKRGQNVTFRCDPISEHNRLYWYRQTLGQGPEFLTYFQNEAQLEKSRLLSDRFSAERPKGSFSTLEIQRTEQGDSAMYLCASSFYQYTDTQYFGPGTRLTVL.

The rearrangement joins TRBV9 to TRBJ1-1, with D possibly being TRBD1 (5 bases). The ends were cut back, 3 bases at V and 0 bases at J, with 9 bases in the middle. CDR3 length equals 14 residues. The germline gives CDR1 SGDLS, CDR2 YYNGEE. The CDR3: CASSATVMNTEAFF. The CDR3, as DNA: TGTGCCAGCAGCGCGACAGTAATGAACACTGAAGCTTTCTTT. The variable domain in full, completed from reference TRBV9 and TRBJ1-1, reads DSGVTQTPKHLITATGQRVTLRCSPRSGDLSVYWYQQSLDQGLQFLIQYYNGEERAKGNILERFSAQQFPDLHSELNLSSLELGDSALYFCASSATVMNTEAFFGQGTRLTVV.

The V and J genes are TRBV7-2 and TRBJ1-1; D gene unclear. The CDR3 extends over 13 amino acids. V lost 4 bases and J 4 bases, leaving 10 bases between the germline ends. Germline CDR1 is SGHTA and CDR2 is FQGNSA. This CDR3 reads CASSSQRSTEAFF. The CDR3 bases are TGTGCCAGCAGCTCACAGAGAAGCACTGAAGCTTTCTTT.

The rearrangement joins TRBV5-1 to TRBJ2-1, with 11 bases that match TRBD2. Germline V gives CDR1 SGHRS, CDR2 YFSETQ. CDR3 length: 16 amino acids. V lost 4 bases, J lost 8 bases, and 11 bases stayed unmatched. The CDR3 coding sequence is TGCGCCAGCAGCACCAAACTAGCGGGAGTAGGGGATGAGCAGTTCTTC. Its protein product is CASSTKLAGVGDEQFF. Filled out from reference TRBV5-1 and TRBJ2-1, the complete variable domain reads KAGVTQTPRYLIKTRGQQVTLSCSPISGHRSVSWYQQTPGQGLQFLFEYFSETQRNKGNFPGRFSGRQFSNSRSEMNVSTLELGDSALYLCASSTKLAGVGDEQFFGPGTRLTVL.

The chain combines TRBV10-3 with TRBJ1-5; no clear D gene. There are 13 residues in the CDR3. V lost 5 bases and J lost 7, with 12 bases in between. Germline CDR1 reads ENHRY; CDR2 reads SYGVKD. The CDR3 DNA sequence: TGTGCCATCAGTTCAGGTGTTGGGCAGCCCCAGCATTTT. It specifies CAISSGVGQPQHF.

The chain couples TRBV5-6 to TRBJ2-2; D possibly corresponds to TRBD1 (6 bases). With 3 bases removed from V and 1 base from J, the gap between germline ends came to 13 bases. CDR1 is SGHDT and CDR2 is YYEEEE in the germline V gene. The CDR3 is made up of 16 amino acids. The CDR3 loop is CASSWGPGQNTGELFF. CDR3 in DNA: TGTGCCAGCAGCTGGGGACCGGGACAGAACACCGGGGAGCTGTTTTTT. Full variable domain (missing parts from reference TRBV5-6 and TRBJ2-2): DAGVTQSPTHLIKTRGQQVTLRCSPKSGHDTVSWYQQALGQGPQFIFQYYEEEERQRGNFPDRFSGHQFPNYSSELNVNALLLGDSALYLCASSWGPGQNTGELFFGEGSRLTVL.

The chain carries TRBV10-1 and TRBJ1-1; D possibly corresponds to TRBD1 (5 bases). V was pared by 0 bases and J by 4 bases, with 9 bases between. Germline V CDR1 and CDR2: WNHNN, SYGVQD (reference sequence). The CDR3 spans 14 residues. CDR3 residues: CASSESGAGTEAFF. The DNA of the CDR3 is TGCGCCAGCAGTGAGTCTGGGGCCGGCACTGAAGCTTTCTTT.

This clone has a handful of counts. The chain combines TRBV6-1 with TRBJ2-7, with D hard to call. Trimming left V 1 base short and J 3 bases short, with 4 bases between. This CDR3 has 12 amino acids. Germline loops: CDR1 MNHNS, CDR2 SASEGT. As DNA, the CDR3 is TGTGCCAGCAGTGAAGTTAGCTACGAGCAGTACTTC. This gives the protein CASSEVSYEQYF.

This clone showed up just a few times. The rearrangement uses TRBV25-1 and TRBJ2-7; D is undetermined. Trimming removed 4 bases from V and 4 bases from J, with 11 bases in between. Germline assignment: CDR1 MGHDK and CDR2 SYGVNS. This CDR3 is built from 13 residues. CDR3 protein: CASSVGRHYEQYF. CDR3 DNA sequence: TGTGCCAGCAGTGTGGGCCGGCATTACGAGCAGTACTTC.